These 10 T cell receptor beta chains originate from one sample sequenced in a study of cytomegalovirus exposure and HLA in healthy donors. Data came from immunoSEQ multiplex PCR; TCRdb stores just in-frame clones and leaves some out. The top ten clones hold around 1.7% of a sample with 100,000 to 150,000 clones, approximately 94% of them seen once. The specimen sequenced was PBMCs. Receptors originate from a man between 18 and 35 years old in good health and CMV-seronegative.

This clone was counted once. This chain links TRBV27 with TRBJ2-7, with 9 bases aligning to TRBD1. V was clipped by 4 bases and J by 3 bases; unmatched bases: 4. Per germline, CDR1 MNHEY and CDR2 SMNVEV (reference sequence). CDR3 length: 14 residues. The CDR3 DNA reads TGTGCCAGCAGTTGGGGGACAGGGAACTACGAGCAGTACTTC. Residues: CASSWGTGNYEQYF.

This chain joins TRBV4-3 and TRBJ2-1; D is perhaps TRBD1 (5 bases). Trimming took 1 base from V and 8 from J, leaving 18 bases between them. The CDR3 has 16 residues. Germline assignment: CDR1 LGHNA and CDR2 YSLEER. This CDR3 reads CASSQGRGLGRDEQFF. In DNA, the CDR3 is TGCGCCAGCAGCCAAGGAAGGGGATTGGGCCGGGATGAGCAGTTCTTC.

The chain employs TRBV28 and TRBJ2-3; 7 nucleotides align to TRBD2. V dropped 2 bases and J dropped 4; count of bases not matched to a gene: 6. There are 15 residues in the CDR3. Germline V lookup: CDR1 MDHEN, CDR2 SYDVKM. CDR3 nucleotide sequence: TGTGCCAGCAGTTTAACTAGCGCTGGAGCAGATACGCAGTATTTT. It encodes CASSLTSAGADTQYF.

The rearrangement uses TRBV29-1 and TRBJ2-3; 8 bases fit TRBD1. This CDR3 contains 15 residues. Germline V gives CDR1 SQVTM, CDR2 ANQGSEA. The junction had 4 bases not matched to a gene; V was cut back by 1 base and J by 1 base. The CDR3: CSVEGGQGGTDTQYF. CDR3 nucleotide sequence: TGCAGCGTTGAAGGCGGACAGGGCGGCACAGATACGCAGTATTTT.

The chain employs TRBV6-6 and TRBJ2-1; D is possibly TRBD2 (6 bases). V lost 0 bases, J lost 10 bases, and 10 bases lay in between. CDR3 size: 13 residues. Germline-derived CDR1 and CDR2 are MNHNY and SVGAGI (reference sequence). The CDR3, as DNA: TGTGCCAGCAGTTACTCCCGTCGGGAGGAGCAGTTCTTC. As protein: CASSYSRREEQFF.

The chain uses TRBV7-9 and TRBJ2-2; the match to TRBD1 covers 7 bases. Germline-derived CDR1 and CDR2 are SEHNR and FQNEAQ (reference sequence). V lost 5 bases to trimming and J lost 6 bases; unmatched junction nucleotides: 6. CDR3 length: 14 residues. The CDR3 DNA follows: TGTGCCAGCAGCCTACAGGGGCCTCCCGGGGAGCTGTTTTTT. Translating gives CASSLQGPPGELFF.

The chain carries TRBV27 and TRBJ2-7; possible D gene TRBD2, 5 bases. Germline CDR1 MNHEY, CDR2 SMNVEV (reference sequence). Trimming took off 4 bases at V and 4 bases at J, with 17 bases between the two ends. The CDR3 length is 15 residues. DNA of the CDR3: TGTGCCAGCAGTTCGAGACTACCCAAGCCTTACGAGCAGTACTTC. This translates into CASSSRLPKPYEQYF.

DNA of the CDR3: TGTGCCAGCAGCCTGTCTTTATCGAGCTCCTACGAGCAGTACTTC. This encodes CASSLSLSSSYEQYF. The chain couples TRBV7-2 to TRBJ2-7, with no clear D. This CDR3 is 15 amino acids long. The V gene lost 5 bases and the J gene lost 0 bases, with 14 bases spanning the gap. From germline, CDR1 is SGHTA and CDR2 FQGNSA.

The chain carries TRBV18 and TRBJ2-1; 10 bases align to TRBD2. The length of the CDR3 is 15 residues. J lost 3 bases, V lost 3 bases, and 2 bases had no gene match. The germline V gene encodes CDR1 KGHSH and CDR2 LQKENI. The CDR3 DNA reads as TGTGCCAGCTCACCCCGGACTAGCGGCTACAATGAGCAGTTCTTC. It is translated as CASSPRTSGYNEQFF.

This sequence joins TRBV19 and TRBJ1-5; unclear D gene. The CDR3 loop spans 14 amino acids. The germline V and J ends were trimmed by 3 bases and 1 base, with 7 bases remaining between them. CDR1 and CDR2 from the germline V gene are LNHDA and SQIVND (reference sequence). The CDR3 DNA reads TGTGCCAGTAGTATTGGCGGGAGCAATCAGCCCCAGCATTTT. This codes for CASSIGGSNQPQHF.